Listed below are T cell receptor beta chains from one sample, sequenced in a study of cytomegalovirus exposure and HLA in healthy donors. Assay: immunoSEQ multiplex PCR; the TCRdb copy retains only in-frame clones and omits some. Altogether approximately 74,000 clones are present, approximately 75% being singletons, with the ten largest covering about 7.8%. Material for sequencing was PBMCs. The receptors shown here come from a man aged 55 to 70 in good health and CMV-seropositive. Both conserved end residues are part of each CDR3. A D gene is named only where the DNA matches it firmly. The size entry is marked missing in some rows and otherwise reads once, few, many or a size class.

-	TRBV19	14	TRBJ2-4	TRBD1	CASSPGQGRHIQYF	TGTGCCAGTAGTCCGGGACAGGGGAGACACATTCAGTACTTC
once	TRBV19	14	TRBJ1-1	-	CASRPGTSNTEAFF	TGTGCCAGTAGACCCGGGACATCGAACACTGAAGCTTTCTTT
-	TRBV6-1	14	TRBJ1-5	TRBD1	CASSGQGPGQPQHF	TGTGCCAGCAGTGGACAGGGGCCGGGTCAGCCCCAGCATTTT
-	TRBV6-5	15	TRBJ2-1	TRBD2	CASSRGLAGANEQFF	TGTGCCAGCAGCCGTGGACTAGCGGGAGCCAATGAGCAGTTCTTC
once	TRBV13	18	TRBJ2-7	TRBD1	CASSLGDRGSSSSYEQYF	TGTGCCAGCAGCTTAGGGGACAGGGGATCCTCCTCATCCTACGAGCAGTACTTC
-	TRBV10-1	14	TRBJ2-1	-	CAVLGLSSYNEQFF	TGCGCCGTTCTGGGACTCAGCTCCTACAATGAGCAGTTCTTC
-	TRBV7-9	15	TRBJ2-3	TRBD2	CASRTTSGSTDTQYF	TGTGCCAGCAGAACTACTAGCGGGAGTACCGATACGCAGTATTTT
few	TRBV2	15	TRBJ2-3	TRBD1	CASSDAQGALDTQYF	TGTGCCAGCAGTGATGCCCAGGGGGCGTTAGATACGCAGTATTTT
-	TRBV7-6	14	TRBJ2-3	TRBD1	CASSLGQGTDTQYF	TGTGCCAGCAGCCTTGGACAGGGCACAGATACGCAGTATTTT
-	TRBV2	14	TRBJ1-6	-	CASAGGMRNSPLHF	TGTGCCAGCGCCGGGGGAATGAGAAATTCACCCCTCCACTTT
-	TRBV7-7	13	TRBJ2-3	-	CASSLGRWDTQYF	TGTGCTAGCAGCTTAGGGAGGTGGGATACGCAGTATTTT
-	TRBV9	22	TRBJ2-5	TRBD2	CASSVGGGSGSNDWASLETQYF	TGTGCCAGCAGCGTAGGGGGGGGTAGCGGGAGTAACGATTGGGCCTCATTGGAGACCCAGTACTTC
-	TRBV6-5	13	TRBJ1-4	-	CASKGPGSEKLFF	TGTGCCAGCAAGGGGCCCGGGAGTGAAAAACTGTTTTTT
-	TRBV10-3	13	TRBJ2-7	TRBD1	CAMTDRGKNEQYF	TGTGCCATGACGGACAGGGGTAAGAACGAGCAGTACTTC
-	TRBV6-5	15	TRBJ1-2	-	CASSYSSTTDYGYTF	TGTGCCAGCAGTTACAGTTCTACGACAGACTATGGCTACACCTTC
-	TRBV5-5	15	TRBJ1-4	TRBD1	CASSAAGTGDEKLFF	TGTGCCAGCAGCGCAGCCGGGACAGGGGATGAAAAACTGTTTTTT
-	TRBV7-6	17	TRBJ2-2	-	CASTPAGSVGNTGELFF	TGTGCCAGCACCCCCGCTGGGAGCGTGGGAAACACCGGGGAGCTGTTTTTT
-	TRBV4-1	18	TRBJ2-7	TRBD2	CASSQVVTSRTSSYEQYF	TGCGCCAGCAGCCAAGTAGTGACTAGCAGAACGAGCTCCTACGAGCAGTACTTC
-	TRBV6-1	13	TRBJ1-1	-	CASSALRGTEAFF	TGTGCCAGCAGTGCTCTACGGGGGACTGAAGCTTTCTTT
-	TRBV5-1	17	TRBJ2-3	TRBD2	CASSLPPGGGYTDTQYF	TGCGCCAGCAGCTTGCCCCCTGGGGGGGGATACACAGATACGCAGTATTTT
-	TRBV19	14	TRBJ2-1	TRBD2	CASSILAASNEQFF	TGTGCCAGTAGTATACTAGCGGCGTCCAATGAGCAGTTCTTC
-	TRBV6-1	11	TRBJ1-1	-	CASSGGHEAFF	TGTGCCAGCTCTGGTGGCCATGAAGCTTTCTTT
-	TRBV4-2	16	TRBJ2-3	-	CASSQERGRGGDTQYF	TGTGCCAGCAGCCAAGAAAGGGGGAGAGGGGGAGATACGCAGTATTTT
once	TRBV11-2	16	TRBJ2-1	-	CASSSRADSSYNEQFF	TGTGCCAGCAGCTCCCGCGCGGACAGTTCCTACAATGAGCAGTTCTTC
-	TRBV6-1	15	TRBJ2-5	-	CASSRSAGSQETQYF	TGTGCCAGCTCCCGGTCGGCGGGATCCCAAGAGACCCAGTACTTC
-	TRBV10-1	13	TRBJ1-1	TRBD1	CASSRQGDTEAFF	TGCGCCAGCAGCCGACAGGGTGACACTGAAGCTTTCTTT
-	TRBV5-4	13	TRBJ2-5	-	CASSFGVGETQYF	TGTGCCAGCAGCTTCGGGGTTGGGGAGACCCAGTACTTC
-	TRBV14	18	TRBJ2-3	-	CASSQERQSLASTDTQYF	TGTGCCAGCAGCCAAGAGCGGCAGAGCCTAGCTAGCACAGATACGCAGTATTTT
-	TRBV19	13	TRBJ2-3	-	CASSSRLQDTQYF	TGTGCCAGTAGTAGCAGACTGCAAGATACGCAGTATTTT
-	TRBV4-2	18	TRBJ2-2	TRBD1	CASSQVAGTGANTGELFF	TGTGCCAGCAGCCAAGTTGCCGGGACAGGGGCGAACACCGGGGAGCTGTTTTTT
few	TRBV2	15	TRBJ2-7	TRBD1	CASSPLSGTGTEQYF	TGTGCCAGCAGTCCCCTTTCCGGGACAGGGACCGAGCAGTACTTC
-	TRBV6-5	15	TRBJ1-3	TRBD1	CASSYRRTGGTTIYF	TGTGCCAGCAGTTACAGAAGGACAGGGGGAACCACCATATATTTT
few	TRBV13	17	TRBJ2-5	TRBD2	CASSSGLAGGGQETQYF	TGTGCCAGCAGCTCTGGACTAGCGGGAGGTGGACAAGAGACCCAGTACTTC
-	TRBV16	15	TRBJ2-6	-	CASSLQSSGANVLTF	TGTGCCAGCAGCCTTCAGTCCTCTGGGGCCAACGTCCTGACTTTC
-	TRBV18	15	TRBJ2-1	TRBD1	CASSPQGQGAGEQFF	TGTGCCAGCTCACCACAGGGACAGGGGGCGGGTGAGCAGTTCTTC
-	TRBV11-2	16	TRBJ2-7	TRBD2	CASSLGPAGGPREQYF	TGTGCCAGCAGCTTAGGTCCAGCGGGAGGGCCTCGTGAGCAGTACTTC
-	TRBV6-1	14	TRBJ1-1	TRBD1	CASRAQGAGAEAFF	TGTGCCAGCAGAGCACAGGGGGCGGGGGCTGAAGCTTTCTTT
-	TRBV6-5	14	TRBJ1-5	-	CASSSQYSNQPQHF	TGTGCCAGCAGCTCTCAGTATAGCAATCAGCCCCAGCATTTT
-	TRBV19	13	TRBJ1-1	-	CASSMNTNTEAFF	TGTGCCAGTAGTATGAACACGAACACTGAAGCTTTCTTT
once	TRBV29-1	15	TRBJ2-2	TRBD1	CSVESGTGDSGEPFF	TGCAGCGTTGAATCCGGGACAGGGGATTCGGGGGAGCCGTTTTTT
few	TRBV5-4	15	TRBJ2-2	TRBD2	CASSLGTSDTGELFF	TGTGCCAGCAGCCTCGGGACTAGCGACACCGGGGAGCTGTTTTTT
-	TRBV4-2	16	TRBJ2-3	-	CASSLGLTGDTDTQYF	TGTGCCAGCAGCCTCGGATTGACAGGAGACACAGATACGCAGTATTTT
-	TRBV11-2	16	TRBJ2-5	-	CASQGGVRPPQETQYF	TGTGCCAGCCAAGGGGGGGTCCGACCCCCCCAAGAGACCCAGTACTTC
-	TRBV27	14	TRBJ2-7	-	CASSRKGLGYEQYF	TGTGCCAGCAGTAGAAAGGGGCTCGGTTACGAGCAGTACTTC
-	TRBV7-9	15	TRBJ2-2	-	CSSSLVSGNTGELFF	TGTTCCAGCAGCTTAGTGTCAGGGAACACCGGGGAGCTGTTTTTT
-	TRBV27	13	TRBJ2-7	-	CASGLGVLYEQYF	TGTGCCAGCGGTCTCGGGGTGCTTTACGAGCAGTACTTC
once	TRBV11-3	12	TRBJ2-1	-	CASSWELNEQFF	TGTGCCAGCAGCTGGGAGCTCAATGAGCAGTTCTTC
-	TRBV6-5	14	TRBJ2-1	TRBD2	CASFPSGSRDEQFF	TGTGCCAGCTTTCCTAGCGGGAGTAGGGATGAGCAGTTCTTC
few	TRBV6-5	15	TRBJ1-5	-	CASRLPTENNQPQHF	TGTGCCAGCAGGTTACCGACAGAAAACAATCAGCCCCAGCATTTT
-	TRBV6-5	13	TRBJ2-1	-	CASSSGLHNEQFF	TGTGCCAGCAGTTCGGGACTCCACAATGAGCAGTTCTTC
few	TRBV5-1	16	TRBJ2-1	TRBD2	CASSLTRASGSNEQFF	TGCGCCAGCAGCCTCACGAGGGCTAGCGGGAGCAATGAGCAGTTCTTC
once	TRBV11-1	15	TRBJ2-1	TRBD1	CASSIDRGNYNEQFF	TGTGCCAGCAGCATAGACAGGGGTAACTACAATGAGCAGTTCTTC